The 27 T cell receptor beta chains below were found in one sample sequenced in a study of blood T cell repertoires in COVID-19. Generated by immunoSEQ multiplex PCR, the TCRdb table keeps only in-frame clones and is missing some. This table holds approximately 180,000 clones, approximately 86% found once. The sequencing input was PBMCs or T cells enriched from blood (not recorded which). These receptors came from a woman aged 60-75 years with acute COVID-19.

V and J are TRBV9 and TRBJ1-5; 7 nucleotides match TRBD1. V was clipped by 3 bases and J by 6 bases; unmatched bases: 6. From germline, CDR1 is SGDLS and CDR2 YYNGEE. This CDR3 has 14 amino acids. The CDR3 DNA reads TGTGCCAGCAGCGCCGCAGGGGGTCCTCAGCCCCAGCATTTT. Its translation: CASSAAGGPQPQHF.

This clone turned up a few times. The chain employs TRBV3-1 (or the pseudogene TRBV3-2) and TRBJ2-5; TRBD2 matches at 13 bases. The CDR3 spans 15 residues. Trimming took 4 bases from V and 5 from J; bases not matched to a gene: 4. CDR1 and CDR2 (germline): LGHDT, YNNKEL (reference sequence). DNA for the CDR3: TGTGCCAGCAGCCGGACTAGCGGGAGAGGGGAGACCCAGTACTTC. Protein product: CASSRTSGRGETQYF.

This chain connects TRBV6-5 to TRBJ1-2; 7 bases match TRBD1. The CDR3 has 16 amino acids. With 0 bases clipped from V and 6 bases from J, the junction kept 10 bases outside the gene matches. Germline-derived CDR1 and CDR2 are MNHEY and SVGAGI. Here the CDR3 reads CASSYSRGGTENGYTF. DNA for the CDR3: TGTGCCAGCAGTTACTCGAGAGGGGGCACTGAGAATGGCTACACCTTC.

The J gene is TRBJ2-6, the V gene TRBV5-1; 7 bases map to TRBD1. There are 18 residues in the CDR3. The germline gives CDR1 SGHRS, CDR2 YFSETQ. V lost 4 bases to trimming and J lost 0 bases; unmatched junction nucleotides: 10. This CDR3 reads CASSPRGPAISGANVLTF. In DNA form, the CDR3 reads TGCGCCAGCAGCCCTAGGGGGCCTGCTATCTCTGGGGCCAACGTCCTGACTTTC.

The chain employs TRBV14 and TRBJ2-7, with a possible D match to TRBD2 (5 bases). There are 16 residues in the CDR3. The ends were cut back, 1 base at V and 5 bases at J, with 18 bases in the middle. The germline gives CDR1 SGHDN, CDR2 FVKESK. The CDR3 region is CASSQGAAGVLHEQYF. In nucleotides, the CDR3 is TGTGCCAGCAGCCAAGGGGCTGCCGGGGTATTACACGAGCAGTACTTC. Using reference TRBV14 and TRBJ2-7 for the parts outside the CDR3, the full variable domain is EAGVTQFPSHSVIEKGQTVTLRCDPISGHDNLYWYRRVMGKEIKFLLHFVKESKQDESGMPNNRFLAERTGGTYSTLKVQPAELEDSGVYFCASSQGAAGVLHEQYFGPGTRLTVT.

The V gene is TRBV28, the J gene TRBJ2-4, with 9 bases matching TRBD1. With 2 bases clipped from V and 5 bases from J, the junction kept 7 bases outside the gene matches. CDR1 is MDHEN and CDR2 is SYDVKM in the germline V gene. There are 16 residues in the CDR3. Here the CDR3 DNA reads TGTGCCAGCAGTTTAGGTCACGGACAGGGGCAAAACATTCAGTACTTC. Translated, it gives CASSLGHGQGQNIQYF.

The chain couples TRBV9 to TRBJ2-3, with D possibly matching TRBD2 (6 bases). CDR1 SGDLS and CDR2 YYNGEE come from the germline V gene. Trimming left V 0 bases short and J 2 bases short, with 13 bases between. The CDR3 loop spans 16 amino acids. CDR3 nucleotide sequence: TGTGCCAGCAGCGTAGCCGACGGGAGAACCACAGATACGCAGTATTTT. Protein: CASSVADGRTTDTQYF.

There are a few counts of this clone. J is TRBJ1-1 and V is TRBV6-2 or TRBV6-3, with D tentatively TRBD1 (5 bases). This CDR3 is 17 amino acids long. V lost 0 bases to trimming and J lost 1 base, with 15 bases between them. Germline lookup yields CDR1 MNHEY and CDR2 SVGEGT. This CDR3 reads CASSYSIQGEENTEAFF. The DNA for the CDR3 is TGTGCCAGCAGTTACTCGATTCAAGGGGAAGAGAACACTGAAGCTTTCTTT.

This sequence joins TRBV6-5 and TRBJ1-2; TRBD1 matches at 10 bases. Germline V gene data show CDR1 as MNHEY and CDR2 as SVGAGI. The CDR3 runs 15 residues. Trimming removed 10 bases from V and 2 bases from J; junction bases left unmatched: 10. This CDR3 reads CATHMRQGANYGYTF. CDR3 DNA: TGTGCCACCCACATGCGACAGGGGGCCAACTATGGCTACACCTTC.

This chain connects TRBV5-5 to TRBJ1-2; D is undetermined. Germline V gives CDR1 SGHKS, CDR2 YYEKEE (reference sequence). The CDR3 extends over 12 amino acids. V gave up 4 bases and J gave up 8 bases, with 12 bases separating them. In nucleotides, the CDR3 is TGTGCCAGCAGCCCACTAATACCCGGCTACACCTTC. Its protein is CASSPLIPGYTF. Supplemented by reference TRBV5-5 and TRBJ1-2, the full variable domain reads DAGVTQSPTHLIKTRGQQVTLRCSPISGHKSVSWYQQVLGQGPQFIFQYYEKEERGRGNFPDRFSARQFPNYSSELNVNALLLGDSALYLCASSPLIPGYTFGSGTRLTVV.

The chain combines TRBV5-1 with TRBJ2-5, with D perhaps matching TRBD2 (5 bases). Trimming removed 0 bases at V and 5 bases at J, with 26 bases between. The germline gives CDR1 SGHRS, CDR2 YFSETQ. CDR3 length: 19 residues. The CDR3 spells CASSLDPLSRERIGETQYF. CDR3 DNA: TGCGCCAGCAGCTTGGATCCCCTGTCAAGGGAGAGGATTGGGGAGACCCAGTACTTC.

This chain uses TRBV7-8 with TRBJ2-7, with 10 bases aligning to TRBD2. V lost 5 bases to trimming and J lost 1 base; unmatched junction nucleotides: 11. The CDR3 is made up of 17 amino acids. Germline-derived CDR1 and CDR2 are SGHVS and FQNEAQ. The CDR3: CASSPYSGTSDSYEQYF. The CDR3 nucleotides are TGTGCCAGCAGCCCCTACTCCGGGACTAGCGATTCCTACGAGCAGTACTTC. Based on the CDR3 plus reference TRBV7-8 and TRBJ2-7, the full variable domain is GAGVSQSPRYKVAKRGQDVALRCDPISGHVSLFWYQQALGQGPEFLTYFQNEAQLDKSGLPSDRFFAERPEGSVSTLKIQRTQQEDSAVYLCASSPYSGTSDSYEQYFGPGTRLTVT.

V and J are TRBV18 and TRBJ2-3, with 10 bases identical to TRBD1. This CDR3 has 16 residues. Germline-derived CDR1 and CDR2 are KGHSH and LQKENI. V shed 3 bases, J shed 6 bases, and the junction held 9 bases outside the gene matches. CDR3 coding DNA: TGTGCCAGCTCACCCCCCGGACAGGGGGTAGGGGATACGCAGTATTTT. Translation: CASSPPGQGVGDTQYF. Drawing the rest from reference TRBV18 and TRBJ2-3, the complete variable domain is NAGVMQNPRHLVRRRGQEARLRCSPMKGHSHVYWYRQLPEEGLKFMVYLQKENIIDESGMPKERFSAEFPKEGPSILRIQQVVRGDSAAYFCASSPPGQGVGDTQYFGPGTRLTVL.

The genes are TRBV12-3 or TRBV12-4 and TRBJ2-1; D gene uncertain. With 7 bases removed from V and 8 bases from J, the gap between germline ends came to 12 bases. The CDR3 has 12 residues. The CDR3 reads CASTRSMDEQFF. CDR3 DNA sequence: TGTGCCAGCACGCGGAGTATGGATGAGCAGTTCTTC.

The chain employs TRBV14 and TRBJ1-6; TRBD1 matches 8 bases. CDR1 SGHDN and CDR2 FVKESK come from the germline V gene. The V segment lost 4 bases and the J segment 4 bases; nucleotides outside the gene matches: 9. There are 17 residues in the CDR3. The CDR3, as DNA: TGTGCCAGCAGCCCGGGACAGGACCACTTTTATAATTCACCCCTCCACTTT. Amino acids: CASSPGQDHFYNSPLHF.

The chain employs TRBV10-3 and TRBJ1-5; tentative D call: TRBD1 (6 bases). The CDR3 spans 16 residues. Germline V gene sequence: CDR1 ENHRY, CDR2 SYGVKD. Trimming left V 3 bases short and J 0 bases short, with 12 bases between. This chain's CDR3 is CAISDSRGDSNQPQHF. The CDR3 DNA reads TGTGCCATCAGTGACTCCAGGGGAGATAGCAATCAGCCCCAGCATTTT.

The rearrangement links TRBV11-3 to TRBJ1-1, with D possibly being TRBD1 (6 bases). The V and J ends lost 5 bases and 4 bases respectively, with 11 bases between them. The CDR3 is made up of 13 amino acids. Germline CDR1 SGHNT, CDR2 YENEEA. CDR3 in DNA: TGTGCCAGCAGCCCCAGGGGTGCCACTGAAGCTTTCTTT. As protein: CASSPRGATEAFF.

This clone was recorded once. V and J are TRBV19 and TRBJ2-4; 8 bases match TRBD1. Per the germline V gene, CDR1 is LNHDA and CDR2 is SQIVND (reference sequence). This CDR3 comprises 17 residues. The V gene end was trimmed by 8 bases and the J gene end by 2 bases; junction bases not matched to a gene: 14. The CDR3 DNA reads TGTGCCAGTGGGACAGGCTCTACCCTAACATCCAAAAACATTCAGTACTTC. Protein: CASGTGSTLTSKNIQYF.

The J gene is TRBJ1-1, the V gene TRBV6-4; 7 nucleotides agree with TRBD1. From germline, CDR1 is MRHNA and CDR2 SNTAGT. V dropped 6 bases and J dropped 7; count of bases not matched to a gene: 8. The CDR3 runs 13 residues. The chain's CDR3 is CASRPQGVGEAFF. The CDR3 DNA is TGTGCCAGCAGGCCCCAGGGGGTAGGTGAAGCTTTCTTT.

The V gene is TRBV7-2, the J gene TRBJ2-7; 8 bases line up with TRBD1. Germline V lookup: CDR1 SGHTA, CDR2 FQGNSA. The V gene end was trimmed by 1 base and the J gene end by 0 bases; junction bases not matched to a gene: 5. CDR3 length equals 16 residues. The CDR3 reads CASSLGGTGFSYEQYF. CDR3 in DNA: TGTGCCAGCAGCTTAGGGGGGACAGGTTTCTCCTACGAGCAGTACTTC.

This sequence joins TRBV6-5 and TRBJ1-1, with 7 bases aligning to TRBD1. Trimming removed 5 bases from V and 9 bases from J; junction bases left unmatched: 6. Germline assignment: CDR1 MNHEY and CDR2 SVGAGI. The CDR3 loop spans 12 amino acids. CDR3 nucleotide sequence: TGTGCCAGCAGTAACCCGGGACAGAAAGCTTTCTTT. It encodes CASSNPGQKAFF.

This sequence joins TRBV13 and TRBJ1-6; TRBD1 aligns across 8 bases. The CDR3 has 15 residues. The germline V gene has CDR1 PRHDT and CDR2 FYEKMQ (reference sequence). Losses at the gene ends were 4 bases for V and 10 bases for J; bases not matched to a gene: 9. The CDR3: CASSSQQGAPSPLHF. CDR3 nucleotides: TGTGCCAGCAGCTCGCAGCAGGGGGCACCATCACCCCTCCACTTT. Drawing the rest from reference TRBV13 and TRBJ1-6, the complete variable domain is AAGVIQSPRHLIKEKRETATLKCYPIPRHDTVYWYQQGPGQDPQFLISFYEKMQSDKGSIPDRFSAQQFSDYHSELNMSSLELGDSALYFCASSSQQGAPSPLHFGNGTRLTVT.

The CDR3, as DNA: TGTGCCGCAATCTCGGGACAGGGGTCCTACGAGCAGTACGTC. It is translated as CAAISGQGSYEQYV. The chain combines TRBV6-5 with TRBJ2-7, with 10 bases fitting TRBD1. Germline trimming cut 11 bases from V and 1 base from J; bases unmatched to any gene: 8. Per germline, CDR1 MNHEY and CDR2 SVGAGI. The CDR3 length is 14 residues.

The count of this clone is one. CDR3 nucleotide sequence: TGTGCCAGCAGTTACACGGGTTCGGGCAATGAGCAGTTCTTC. It encodes CASSYTGSGNEQFF. The genes are TRBV6-5 and TRBJ2-1; D is unresolved. Germline assignment: CDR1 MNHEY and CDR2 SVGAGI. The CDR3 has 14 residues. V lost 2 bases to trimming and J lost 6 bases, with 11 bases between them.

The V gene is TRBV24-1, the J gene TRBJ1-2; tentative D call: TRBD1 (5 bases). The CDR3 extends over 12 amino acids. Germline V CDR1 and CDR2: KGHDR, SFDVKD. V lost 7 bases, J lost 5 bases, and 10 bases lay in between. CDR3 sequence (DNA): TGTGCCACCAGCGACAGATATTATGGCTACACCTTC. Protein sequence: CATSDRYYGYTF.

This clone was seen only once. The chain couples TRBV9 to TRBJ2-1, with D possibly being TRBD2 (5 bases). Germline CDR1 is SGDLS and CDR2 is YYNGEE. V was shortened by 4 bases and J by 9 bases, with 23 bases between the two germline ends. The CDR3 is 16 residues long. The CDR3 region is CASSRQAVAKNIEQFF. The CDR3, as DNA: TGTGCCAGCAGCCGCCAAGCGGTCGCCAAAAACATTGAGCAGTTCTTC.

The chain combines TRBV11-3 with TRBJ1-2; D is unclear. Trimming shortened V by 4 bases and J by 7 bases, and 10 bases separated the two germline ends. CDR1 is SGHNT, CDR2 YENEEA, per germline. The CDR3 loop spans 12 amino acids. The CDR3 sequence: CASSSGFGGYTF. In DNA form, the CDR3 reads TGTGCCAGCAGCTCGGGGTTCGGTGGCTACACCTTC.